Listed below are T cell receptor beta chains from one sample, sequenced in a study of post-analysis software for immune sequencing data. MiXCR was run by TCRdb on the PCR reads, yielding one entry per CDR3 protein. The sample lists almost 700,000 distinct CDR3 sequences, more than 50% occurring once. The sample taken for sequencing was blood. These receptors originate from a girl aged 2 to 10 with multiple sclerosis. CDR3s include the opening cysteine and the closing phenylalanine or tryptophan. Each record gives: CDR3 DNA, CDR3 protein, D gene, V gene, J gene, clone size. A D gene is named only where the DNA matches it firmly. Clone size appears in some rows only: once, few, many, or a class for an expanded clone.

cdr3_nt: TGTGCCAGCAGCTTATTCATGCAGGGGAGTTATAGCAATCAGCCCCAGCATTTT
cdr3_aa: CASSLFMQGSYSNQPQHF
d_call: NA
v_call: TRBV7-8
j_call: TRBJ1-5
clone_size: few

cdr3_nt: TGTGCCAGCAGTTACGCCAGGGTTCCGTACAATGAGCAGTTCTTC
cdr3_aa: CASSYARVPYNEQFF
d_call: NA
v_call: TRBV6-5
j_call: TRBJ2-1
clone_size: few

cdr3_nt: TGTGCCAGCAGTGGAGTGGACAGTCACTACGAGCAGTACTTC
cdr3_aa: CASSGVDSHYEQYF
d_call: NA
v_call: TRBV6-1
j_call: TRBJ2-7
clone_size: NA

cdr3_nt: TGTGCCAGCAGCGGGGGACAGCAAGAGACCCAGTACTTC
cdr3_aa: CASSGGQQETQYF
d_call: TRBD1
v_call: TRBV11-2
j_call: TRBJ2-5
clone_size: NA

cdr3_nt: TGTGCCAGCAGCTTAACACCGGACAGAGCTAGCACAGATACGCAGTATTTT
cdr3_aa: CASSLTPDRASTDTQYF
d_call: NA
v_call: TRBV7-2
j_call: TRBJ2-3
clone_size: few

cdr3_nt: TGTGCCAGCAGCTATACGGGACGTTCGAACACCGGGGAGCTGTTTTTT
cdr3_aa: CASSYTGRSNTGELFF
d_call: NA
v_call: TRBV7-9
j_call: TRBJ2-2
clone_size: NA

cdr3_nt: TGTGCCTGCAGCTTAGCCCCGGGACTAGCGGGTGAGCAGTTCTTC
cdr3_aa: CACSLAPGLAGEQFF
d_call: TRBD2
v_call: TRBV7-7
j_call: TRBJ2-1
clone_size: NA

cdr3_nt: TGCAGCTCGACAGGGGGAAATGGCTACACCTTC
cdr3_aa: CSSTGGNGYTF
d_call: TRBD1
v_call: TRBV29-1
j_call: TRBJ1-2
clone_size: NA

cdr3_nt: TGTGCCAGCAGTTTAGGGGGGCCCGGGTTACAGGGGGCTGTTGAAGCTTTCTTT
cdr3_aa: CASSLGGPGLQGAVEAFF
d_call: TRBD1
v_call: TRBV12-3/TRBV12-4
j_call: TRBJ1-1
clone_size: NA

cdr3_nt: TGTGCCAGCAGATACAGGGAGACCACTGAAGCTTTCTTT
cdr3_aa: CASRYRETTEAFF
d_call: NA
v_call: TRBV6-2/TRBV6-3
j_call: TRBJ1-1
clone_size: NA

cdr3_nt: TGTGCCAGCAGTATGACAGGGACTTCCCCCGGGGGCTACACCTTC
cdr3_aa: CASSMTGTSPGGYTF
d_call: TRBD1
v_call: TRBV6-1
j_call: TRBJ1-2
clone_size: NA

cdr3_nt: TGCAGCGTTGAAGAGGCCAGGGAAGATAATTCACCCCTCCACTTT
cdr3_aa: CSVEEAREDNSPLHF
d_call: NA
v_call: TRBV29-1
j_call: TRBJ1-6
clone_size: NA

cdr3_nt: TGTGCCAGCAGTAACAAGACAGTTCTCCAGCACGAGCAGTACTTC
cdr3_aa: CASSNKTVLQHEQYF
d_call: NA
v_call: TRBV6-2/TRBV6-3
j_call: TRBJ2-7
clone_size: NA

cdr3_nt: TGCAGCGTTGTAGTAGCGGGTTTCTACGAGCAGTACTTC
cdr3_aa: CSVVVAGFYEQYF
d_call: TRBD2
v_call: TRBV29-1
j_call: TRBJ2-7
clone_size: NA

cdr3_nt: TGTGCCAGCAACCCGGGACAGGGAAAGGGTGAAGCTTTCTTT
cdr3_aa: CASNPGQGKGEAFF
d_call: TRBD1
v_call: TRBV5-5
j_call: TRBJ1-1
clone_size: NA

cdr3_nt: TGCAGTGCTAGGAGGCCGGCTAACACCTATGGCTACACCTTC
cdr3_aa: CSARRPANTYGYTF
d_call: NA
v_call: TRBV20-1
j_call: TRBJ1-2
clone_size: NA

cdr3_nt: TGCGCCAGCAGCCGGGACAGGGAGACCAATGAGCAGTTCTTC
cdr3_aa: CASSRDRETNEQFF
d_call: TRBD1
v_call: TRBV6-6
j_call: TRBJ2-1
clone_size: NA

cdr3_nt: TGCGCCAGCAGCTTGGGTGGGGGAACAAACGAGCAGTACTTC
cdr3_aa: CASSLGGGTNEQYF
d_call: NA
v_call: TRBV5-1
j_call: TRBJ2-7
clone_size: NA

cdr3_nt: TGTGCCATCAGTGAGTCGACCGGGTTGAGCGGGAGGGCCGGAGAGCAGTTCTTC
cdr3_aa: CAISESTGLSGRAGEQFF
d_call: TRBD2
v_call: TRBV10-3
j_call: TRBJ2-1
clone_size: NA

cdr3_nt: TGTGCCAGCAGCTTAATCCAGAACGAGCAGTACTTC
cdr3_aa: CASSLIQNEQYF
d_call: NA
v_call: TRBV7-9
j_call: TRBJ2-7
clone_size: NA

cdr3_nt: TGTGCCAGCAGGGAAGGGGGCCAAAGTAATTCACCCCTCCACTTT
cdr3_aa: CASREGGQSNSPLHF
d_call: TRBD1
v_call: TRBV12-3/TRBV12-4
j_call: TRBJ1-6
clone_size: few

cdr3_nt: TGTGCCATCAGTGAGCCCCACTCCTCCGACACAGATACGCAGTATTTT
cdr3_aa: CAISEPHSSDTDTQYF
d_call: NA
v_call: TRBV10-3
j_call: TRBJ2-3
clone_size: NA

cdr3_nt: TGTGCCAGCAGTTTAGGGCACCCAGCGGAGTTCTTC
cdr3_aa: CASSLGHPAEFF
d_call: NA
v_call: TRBV12-3/TRBV12-4
j_call: TRBJ2-1
clone_size: NA

cdr3_nt: TGTGCCAGCAGTTACACACAGGGGTTTGGTCCAGAGACCCAGTACTTC
cdr3_aa: CASSYTQGFGPETQYF
d_call: TRBD1
v_call: TRBV12-3/TRBV12-4
j_call: TRBJ2-5
clone_size: NA

cdr3_nt: TGTGCCAGCAGGGCGTACGTGGGGCTATATTCACCCCTCCACTTT
cdr3_aa: CASRAYVGLYSPLHF
d_call: NA
v_call: TRBV27
j_call: TRBJ1-6
clone_size: few

cdr3_nt: TGCGCCAGCAGCAGCGGACGGTGGAACACTGAAGCTTTCTTT
cdr3_aa: CASSSGRWNTEAFF
d_call: NA
v_call: TRBV5-1
j_call: TRBJ1-1
clone_size: NA

cdr3_nt: TGCAGCGTCCAACCCCGACAGGGGGAGCCGCAGTACTTC
cdr3_aa: CSVQPRQGEPQYF
d_call: TRBD1
v_call: TRBV29-1
j_call: TRBJ2-5
clone_size: NA

cdr3_nt: TGCAGTGCTAGTAGCACTGAAGCTTTCTTT
cdr3_aa: CSASSTEAFF
d_call: NA
v_call: TRBV20-1
j_call: TRBJ1-1
clone_size: NA

cdr3_nt: TGCGCCAGCAGCGAACTAACAGGGGGCGCGAAGTTCTTC
cdr3_aa: CASSELTGGAKFF
d_call: TRBD1
v_call: TRBV10-2
j_call: TRBJ2-1
clone_size: NA

cdr3_nt: TGTGCCAGCAGCTTAGTACAGAACAGCGAGCAGTACTTC
cdr3_aa: CASSLVQNSEQYF
d_call: NA
v_call: TRBV7-2
j_call: TRBJ2-7
clone_size: NA

cdr3_nt: TGTGCCACCAGTGATTCAGGGGCCCAAGAGACCCAGTACTTC
cdr3_aa: CATSDSGAQETQYF
d_call: NA
v_call: TRBV24-1
j_call: TRBJ2-5
clone_size: NA

cdr3_nt: TGTGCCAGCAGTCCTTTCTATAACACTGAAGCTTTCTTT
cdr3_aa: CASSPFYNTEAFF
d_call: NA
v_call: TRBV27
j_call: TRBJ1-1
clone_size: NA

cdr3_nt: TGTGCCAGCAGCTTAAAATTCAGGAAGCCCCATGTTACTGGGGCCAACGTCCTGACTTTC
cdr3_aa: CASSLKFRKPHVTGANVLTF
d_call: NA
v_call: TRBV7-8
j_call: TRBJ2-6
clone_size: NA

cdr3_nt: TGTGCCATCAACAACCCAACTAGGGGGAATGAGCAGTTCTTC
cdr3_aa: CAINNPTRGNEQFF
d_call: NA
v_call: TRBV10-3
j_call: TRBJ2-1
clone_size: NA

cdr3_nt: TGTGCCAGCAAGACGGGGACTTATAATGAAAAACTGTTTTTT
cdr3_aa: CASKTGTYNEKLFF
d_call: NA
v_call: TRBV7-2
j_call: TRBJ1-4
clone_size: NA

cdr3_nt: TGTGCCAGCAGTACGACAGGGCGGGAGCAGTACTTC
cdr3_aa: CASSTTGREQYF
d_call: TRBD1
v_call: TRBV27
j_call: TRBJ2-7
clone_size: NA

cdr3_nt: TGTGCCAGCCAATGGAGCAATTCACCCCTCCACTTT
cdr3_aa: CASQWSNSPLHF
d_call: NA
v_call: TRBV5-5
j_call: TRBJ1-6
clone_size: once

cdr3_nt: TGCGCCGGCAGATCCCCAGGATTCTACGAGCAGTACTTC
cdr3_aa: CAGRSPGFYEQYF
d_call: NA
v_call: TRBV5-1
j_call: TRBJ2-7
clone_size: NA

cdr3_nt: TGCGCCAGCAGTGATCGGGAACGGTCCTACGAGCAGTACTTC
cdr3_aa: CASSDRERSYEQYF
d_call: NA
v_call: TRBV10-1
j_call: TRBJ2-7
clone_size: NA

cdr3_nt: TGCAGTGCTCCCGGTGGACTAGCGGGAGGGCCTACAGATACGCAGTATTTT
cdr3_aa: CSAPGGLAGGPTDTQYF
d_call: TRBD2
v_call: TRBV20-1
j_call: TRBJ2-3
clone_size: NA